The 27 T cell receptor beta chains presented below share a single source sample, sequenced in a study of memory CD4+ T cells and cytomegalovirus serostatus. This table comes from immunoSEQ multiplex PCR, and its TCRdb copy is limited to in-frame clones, with some not included. The data show 75,000 to 90,000 clones, 80% seen once. The sort gate was single viable CD3+CD4+CD8-CD45RO+ cells for memory CD4+ T cells. The source material was memory CD4+ T cells from blood. The receptors shown here come from an adult in good health and CMV-seronegative.

The chain joins TRBV6-4 to TRBJ2-5, with a tentative D call TRBD2 (7 bases). Germline V gives CDR1 MRHNA, CDR2 SNTAGT. The V gene lost 4 bases and the J gene lost 7 bases, with 22 bases spanning the gap. This CDR3 contains 16 residues. The CDR3 coding sequence is TGTGCCAGCAGTGTCCCGCAAGAGGCGGGGGCGGGGACCCAGTACTTC. This encodes CASSVPQEAGAGTQYF.

The gene calls are TRBV12-5 and TRBJ1-1; a weak D match, TRBD1 (5 bases). The CDR3 extends over 14 amino acids. Trimming left V 1 base short and J 12 bases short, with 18 bases between. The V gene's germline CDR1 is LGHNT and CDR2 FRNRAP. The CDR3 nucleotides are TGTGCTAGTGGTTTGGCCCCCAACTGGGCAGGGACTTTCTTT. Residues: CASGLAPNWAGTFF. The full variable domain, with the rest looked up from reference TRBV12-5 and TRBJ1-1, is DARVTQTPRHKVTEMGQEVTMRCQPILGHNTVFWYRQTMMQGLELLAYFRNRAPLDDSGMPKDRFSAEMPDATLATLKIQPSEPRDSAVYFCASGLAPNWAGTFFGQGTRLTVV.

This clone was picked up one time. V is TRBV30 and J is TRBJ2-2; D is undetermined. Trimming pared 0 bases from V and 7 bases from J, leaving 3 bases between. CDR1 and CDR2 from the germline V gene are GTSNPN and SVGIG (reference sequence). The length of the CDR3 is 11 residues. CDR3 DNA: TGTGCCTGGAGTGTAATCGGGGAGCTGTTTTTT. This gives the protein CAWSVIGELFF.

This clone was recorded a few times. The chain combines TRBV7-2 with TRBJ1-1, with D possibly TRBD1 on 6 matching bases. V was shortened by 1 base and J by 4 bases, with 7 bases between the two germline ends. The CDR3 is made up of 13 amino acids. Germline V gives CDR1 SGHTA, CDR2 FQGNSA. CDR3: CASSLVDSTEAFF. CDR3 DNA: TGTGCCAGCAGCTTAGTGGACAGCACTGAAGCTTTCTTT.

The rearrangement links TRBV9 to TRBJ1-1, with 8 nucleotides matching TRBD1. Germline CDR1 SGDLS, CDR2 YYNGEE. This CDR3 spans 17 amino acids. Unmatched junction bases numbered 15, after V lost 2 bases and J lost 6 bases. This CDR3 reads CASSVTTGQGGGSEAFF. The CDR3 DNA is TGTGCCAGCAGCGTCACGACAGGACAGGGAGGCGGATCTGAAGCTTTCTTT.

V usage is TRBV4-2 and J usage is TRBJ1-2; 8 bases are shared with TRBD1. This CDR3 has 16 residues. Trimming removed 1 base from V and 6 bases from J; junction bases left unmatched: 10. The germline V gene encodes CDR1 LGHNA and CDR2 YNFKEQ. Here the CDR3 reads CASSQVSVQGGDGYTF. CDR3 nucleotide sequence: TGTGCCAGCAGCCAAGTATCTGTACAGGGGGGGGATGGCTACACCTTC.

This clone was recorded only once. The chain has TRBV4-1 and TRBJ1-1, with a tentative D call TRBD1 (6 bases). V was trimmed by 4 bases and J by 0 bases, leaving 12 bases between them. CDR3 length: 15 amino acids. Germline V gives CDR1 MGHRA, CDR2 YSYEKL. CDR3 sequence: CASSPPGALNTEAFF. CDR3 nucleotides: TGCGCCAGCAGCCCCCCAGGGGCATTGAACACTGAAGCTTTCTTT.

Of note for this clone: In the same sample, other DNA sequences code for this CDR3. The CDR3 is CSVDGYTF. The CDR3 region has the DNA TGCAGCGTTGACGGCTACACCTTC. This chain links TRBV29-1 with TRBJ1-2; D is undetermined. This CDR3 is built from 8 residues. The germline CDR1 and CDR2 sequences are SQVTM and ANQGSEA. Trimming took off 3 bases at V and 8 bases at J, with 1 base between the two ends.

There are many counts of this clone. The chain carries TRBV30 and TRBJ2-4, with D unclear. The ends were cut back, 0 bases at V and 1 base at J, with 10 bases in the middle. The CDR3 length is 15 residues. CDR1 is GTSNPN and CDR2 is SVGIG in the germline V gene (reference sequence). The CDR3 coding sequence is TGTGCCTGGAGTGTATTATTGGGGGCCAAAAACATTCAGTACTTC. Protein product: CAWSVLLGAKNIQYF.

This clone was seen once. The chain employs TRBV29-1 and TRBJ1-2, with 9 bases lining up with TRBD1. This CDR3 spans 14 amino acids. Germline values: CDR1 SQVTM, CDR2 ANQGSEA. The trim removed 4 bases at V and 4 bases at J, leaving 7 bases unmatched. The CDR3 sequence is CSVVTQGAAYGYTF. CDR3 DNA sequence: TGCAGCGTTGTCACACAGGGGGCTGCCTATGGCTACACCTTC.

The chain is built from TRBV5-1 and TRBJ1-1; 7 bases agree with TRBD1. Germline V gene sequence: CDR1 SGHRS, CDR2 YFSETQ. J was trimmed by 4 bases and V by 3 bases; bases with no gene match: 3. This CDR3 region has 13 residues. The CDR3 region is CASSSRGFTEAFF. Here the CDR3 DNA reads TGCGCCAGCAGCTCCAGGGGGTTCACTGAAGCTTTCTTT.

This chain connects TRBV5-1 to TRBJ1-1, with a possible D match to TRBD1 (6 bases). The CDR3 spans 17 residues. The V end lost 4 bases, the J end lost 6 bases, and 25 bases lay between the germline ends. The germline V gene encodes CDR1 SGHRS and CDR2 YFSETQ. The CDR3 nucleotides read TGCGCCAGCAGCACCTCTCTCGGGGGGCGGGGTGGCGCTGAAGCTTTCTTT. Translated: CASSTSLGGRGGAEAFF.

This chain joins TRBV10-1 and TRBJ1-1, with D hard to call. The CDR3 is 13 residues long. The V end was cut by 6 bases, the J end by 7 bases, with 15 bases between. Germline CDR1 WNHNN, CDR2 SYGVQD (reference sequence). CDR3 nucleotide sequence: TGCGCCAGCAGCTTCACGGTGGCCCTTGAAGCTTTCTTT. Its protein is CASSFTVALEAFF.

This clone showed up just a few times. The CDR3 nucleotides are TGTGCCAGCATCCCCCAGGCCCCGAACACTGAAGCTTTCTTT. Protein product: CASIPQAPNTEAFF. The chain is built from TRBV7-9 and TRBJ1-1; D uncertain. Looked up from germline, CDR1 is SEHNR and CDR2 is FQNEAQ (reference sequence). This CDR3 is built from 14 residues. V lost 7 bases, J lost 1 base, and 13 bases lay in between.

V gene TRBV18 combines with J gene TRBJ1-1; TRBD1 is a possible D gene (5 bases). This CDR3 spans 15 amino acids. CDR1 is KGHSH and CDR2 is LQKENI in the germline V gene. V was clipped by 4 bases and J by 0 bases, with 12 bases between them. For the CDR3, the DNA is TGTGCCAGCTCACGAATACAGGAAATGAACACTGAAGCTTTCTTT. Its translation is CASSRIQEMNTEAFF.

The rearrangement uses TRBV2 and TRBJ2-5, with D perhaps TRBD1 (7 bases). Germline CDR1 is SNHLY and CDR2 is FYNNEI. V was pared by 6 bases and J by 1 base, with 9 bases between. This CDR3 region has 13 residues. The CDR3 region is CASRRDSQETQYF. The CDR3 nucleotides are TGTGCCAGCAGGCGGGACAGCCAAGAGACCCAGTACTTC.

The V gene is TRBV29-1, the J gene TRBJ2-5; 7 bases map to TRBD1. CDR3 length: 14 residues. Germline V gene lookup returns CDR1 SQVTM and CDR2 ANQGSEA. J was trimmed by 0 bases and V by 4 bases; bases with no gene match: 5. The CDR3 DNA reads TGCAGCGTTGGGACCGACAGGGACCAAGAGACCCAGTACTTC. It encodes CSVGTDRDQETQYF.

This clone was observed once. The chain employs TRBV2 and TRBJ1-1; D call uncertain. The CDR3 runs 14 residues. V was clipped by 6 bases and J by 7 bases, with 18 bases between them. Germline CDR1 reads SNHLY; CDR2 reads FYNNEI. Written as DNA, the CDR3 is TGTGCCAGCAGCATAAAAACCGGGAAGTATGAAGCTTTCTTT. Translation: CASSIKTGKYEAFF.

V usage is TRBV18 and J usage is TRBJ2-2; D is uncertain. The germline V and J ends were trimmed by 3 bases and 0 bases, with 11 bases remaining between them. Germline assignment: CDR1 KGHSH and CDR2 LQKENI. This CDR3 region has 16 residues. The CDR3 sequence is CASSPRARANTGELFF. Written as DNA, the CDR3 is TGTGCCAGCTCACCTAGGGCGAGAGCGAACACCGGGGAGCTGTTTTTT.

The CDR3 region is CAISAVNTEAFF. CDR3 bases: TGTGCCATCAGTGCAGTGAACACTGAAGCTTTCTTT. The chain joins TRBV10-3 to TRBJ1-1; no definite D call. Trimming took 4 bases from V and 0 from J, leaving 3 bases between them. The CDR3 is 12 residues long. The germline V gene encodes CDR1 ENHRY and CDR2 SYGVKD.

The V call is TRBV27, the J call TRBJ1-5; 8 bases line up with TRBD1. The CDR3 sequence is 17 residues long. The V segment lost 5 bases and the J segment 4 bases; nucleotides outside the gene matches: 13. Germline CDR1 and CDR2: MNHEY and SMNVEV (reference sequence). CDR3 loop: CASSLRKDRVSNQPQHF. As DNA, the CDR3 is TGTGCCAGCAGTCTCCGTAAGGACAGGGTGTCTAATCAGCCCCAGCATTTT.

The chain joins TRBV10-3 to TRBJ1-5, with 7 bases fitting TRBD1. J was trimmed by 3 bases and V by 3 bases; bases with no gene match: 2. The CDR3 loop spans 14 amino acids. CDR1 is ENHRY, CDR2 SYGVKD, per germline. CDR3: CAISDGQANQPQHF. The CDR3 DNA reads TGTGCCATCAGTGATGGACAGGCCAATCAGCCCCAGCATTTT.

The chain is built from TRBV9 and TRBJ1-2; 7 bases fit TRBD1. V shed 0 bases, J shed 7 bases, and the junction held 9 bases outside the gene matches. CDR3 size: 15 residues. CDR1 SGDLS and CDR2 YYNGEE come from the germline V gene. The CDR3 DNA reads as TGTGCCAGCAGCGTAGACTGGGACAGCCGAGGTGGCTACACCTTC. Protein sequence: CASSVDWDSRGGYTF.

The V and J genes are TRBV7-2 and TRBJ1-6; 9 bases match TRBD1. CDR1 SGHTA and CDR2 FQGNSA come from the germline V gene. Germline trimming cut 4 bases from V and 10 bases from J; bases unmatched to any gene: 5. The CDR3 sequence is 14 residues long. The CDR3 spells CASSSNRGRSPLHF. CDR3 nucleotides: TGTGCCAGCAGCTCCAACAGGGGGCGGTCACCCCTCCACTTT.

V gene TRBV5-1 combines with J gene TRBJ2-6; unclear D gene. V lost 0 bases and J lost 6, with 10 bases in between. The CDR3 covers 15 residues. CDR1 is SGHRS, CDR2 YFSETQ, per germline. CDR3 sequence reads: CASSLVGTAANVLTF. The DNA for the CDR3 is TGCGCCAGCAGCTTGGTTGGTACTGCGGCCAACGTCCTGACTTTC. The entire variable domain, with the rest obtained from reference TRBV5-1 and TRBJ2-6, is as follows: KAGVTQTPRYLIKTRGQQVTLSCSPISGHRSVSWYQQTPGQGLQFLFEYFSETQRNKGNFPGRFSGRQFSNSRSEMNVSTLELGDSALYLCASSLVGTAANVLTFGAGSRLTVL.

The chain couples TRBV19 to TRBJ1-2; D may be TRBD1 (5 bases). Per the germline V gene, CDR1 is LNHDA and CDR2 is SQIVND (reference sequence). V was shortened by 2 bases and J by 4 bases, with 8 bases between the two germline ends. The CDR3 spans 13 residues. As DNA, the CDR3 is TGTGCCAGTAGTATAAGGGGTAGCTATGGCTACACCTTC. Protein sequence: CASSIRGSYGYTF.

The V call is TRBV5-1, the J call TRBJ1-6; D uncertain. CDR3 length: 15 residues. V was trimmed by 0 bases and J by 0 bases, leaving 4 bases between them. CDR1 and CDR2 (germline): SGHRS, YFSETQ. The CDR3 nucleotides read TGCGCCAGCAGCTTGGGGAGCTCCTATAATTCACCCCTCCACTTT. This sequence encodes CASSLGSSYNSPLHF.